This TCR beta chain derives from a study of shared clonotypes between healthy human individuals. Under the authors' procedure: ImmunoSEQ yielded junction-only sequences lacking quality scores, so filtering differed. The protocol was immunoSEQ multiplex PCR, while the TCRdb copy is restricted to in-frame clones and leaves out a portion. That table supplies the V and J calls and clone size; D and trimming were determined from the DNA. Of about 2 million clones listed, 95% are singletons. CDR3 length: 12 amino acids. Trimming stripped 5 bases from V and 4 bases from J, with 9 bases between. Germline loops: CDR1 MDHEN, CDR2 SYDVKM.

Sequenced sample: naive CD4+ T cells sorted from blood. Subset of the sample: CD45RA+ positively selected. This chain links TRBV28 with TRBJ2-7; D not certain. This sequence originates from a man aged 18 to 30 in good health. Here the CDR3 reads CASSTYSYEQYF. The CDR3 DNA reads TGTGCCAGCAGTACCTACTCGTACGAGCAGTACTTC.